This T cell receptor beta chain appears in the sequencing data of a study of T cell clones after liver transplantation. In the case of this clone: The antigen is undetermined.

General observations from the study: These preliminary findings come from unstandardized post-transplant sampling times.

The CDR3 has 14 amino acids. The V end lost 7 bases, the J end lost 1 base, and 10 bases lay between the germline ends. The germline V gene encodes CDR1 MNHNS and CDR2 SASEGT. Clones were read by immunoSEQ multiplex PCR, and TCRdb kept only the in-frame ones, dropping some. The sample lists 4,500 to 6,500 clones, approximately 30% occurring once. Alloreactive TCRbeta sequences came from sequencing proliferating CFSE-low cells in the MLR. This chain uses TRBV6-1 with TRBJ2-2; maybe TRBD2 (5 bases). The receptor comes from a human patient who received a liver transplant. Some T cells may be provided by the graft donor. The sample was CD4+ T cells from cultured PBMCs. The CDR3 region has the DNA TGTGCCAGCACCAGACGGGGGAACACCGGGGAGCTGTTTTTT. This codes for CASTRRGNTGELFF.